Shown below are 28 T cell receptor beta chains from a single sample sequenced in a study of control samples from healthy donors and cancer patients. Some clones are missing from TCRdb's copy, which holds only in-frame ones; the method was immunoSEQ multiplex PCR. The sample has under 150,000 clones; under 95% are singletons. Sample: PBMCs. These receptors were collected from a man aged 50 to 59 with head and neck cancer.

The chain's CDR3 is CASSGPYRNVNTEAFF. The CDR3 region has the DNA TGTGCCAGCAGTGGACCCTACAGGAACGTGAACACTGAAGCTTTCTTT. The chain couples TRBV6-1 to TRBJ1-1; D possibly corresponds to TRBD1 (5 bases). Germline-derived CDR1 and CDR2 are MNHNS and SASEGT. The CDR3 runs to 16 residues. The V end was cut by 4 bases, the J end by 0 bases, with 15 bases between.

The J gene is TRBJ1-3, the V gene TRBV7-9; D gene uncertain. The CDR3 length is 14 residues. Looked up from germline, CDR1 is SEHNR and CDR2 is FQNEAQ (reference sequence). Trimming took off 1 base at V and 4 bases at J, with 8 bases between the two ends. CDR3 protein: CASSLEPVGNTIYF. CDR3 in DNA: TGTGCCAGCAGCTTAGAGCCGGTCGGAAACACCATATATTTT.

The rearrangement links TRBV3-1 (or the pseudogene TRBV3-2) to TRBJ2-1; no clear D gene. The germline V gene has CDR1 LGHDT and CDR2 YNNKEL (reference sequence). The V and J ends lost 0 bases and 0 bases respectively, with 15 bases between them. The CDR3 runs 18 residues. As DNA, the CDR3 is TGTGCCAGCAGCCAAGAGGGGAACTCCCCGAGCTCCTACAATGAGCAGTTCTTC. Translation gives CASSQEGNSPSSYNEQFF.

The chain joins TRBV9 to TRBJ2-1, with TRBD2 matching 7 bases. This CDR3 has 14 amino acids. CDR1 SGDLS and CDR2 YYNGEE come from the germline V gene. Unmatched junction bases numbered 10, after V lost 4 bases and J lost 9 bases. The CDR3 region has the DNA TGTGCCAGCAGCCCTCTAGCAGGGAGGGGTGAGCAGTTCTTC. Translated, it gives CASSPLAGRGEQFF.

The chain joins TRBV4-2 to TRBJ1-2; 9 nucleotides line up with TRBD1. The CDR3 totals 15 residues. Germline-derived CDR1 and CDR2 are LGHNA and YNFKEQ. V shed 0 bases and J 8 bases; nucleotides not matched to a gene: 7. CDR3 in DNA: TGTGCCAGCAGCCAAGATGAAGGACAGGGGACCGGCTACACCTTC. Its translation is CASSQDEGQGTGYTF.

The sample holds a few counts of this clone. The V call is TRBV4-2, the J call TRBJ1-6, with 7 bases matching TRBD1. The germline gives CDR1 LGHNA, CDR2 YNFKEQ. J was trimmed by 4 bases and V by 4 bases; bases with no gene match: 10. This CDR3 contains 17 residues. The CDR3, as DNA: TGTGCCAGCAGCCTAAATGTTGGGGGACAGTATAATTCACCCCTCCACTTT. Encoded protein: CASSLNVGGQYNSPLHF.

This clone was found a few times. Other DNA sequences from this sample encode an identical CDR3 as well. For the CDR3, the DNA is TGTGCCTGGAGTGTACAGGGGAATCAGCCCCAGCATTTT. This sequence encodes CAWSVQGNQPQHF. This chain connects TRBV30 to TRBJ1-5, with 7 bases identical to TRBD1. Trimming removed 0 bases from V and 4 bases from J; junction bases left unmatched: 0. The germline CDR1 and CDR2 sequences are GTSNPN and SVGIG (reference sequence). The CDR3 is 13 residues long. The complete variable domain, with remaining parts taken from reference TRBV30 and TRBJ1-5, reads SQTIHQWPATLVQPVGSPLSLECTVEGTSNPNLYWYRQAAGRGLQLLFYSVGIGQISSEVPQNLSASRPQDRQFILSSKKLLLSDSGFYLCAWSVQGNQPQHFGDGTRLSIL.

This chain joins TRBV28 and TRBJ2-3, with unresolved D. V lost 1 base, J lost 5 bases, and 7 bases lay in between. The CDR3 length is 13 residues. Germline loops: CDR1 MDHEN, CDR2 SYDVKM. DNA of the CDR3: TGTGCCAGCAGTTTATTAGGCAGAGATACGCAGTATTTT. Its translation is CASSLLGRDTQYF.

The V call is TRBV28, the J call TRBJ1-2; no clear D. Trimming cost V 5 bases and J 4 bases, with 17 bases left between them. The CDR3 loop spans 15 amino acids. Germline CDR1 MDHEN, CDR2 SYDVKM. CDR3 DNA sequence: TGTGCCAGCAGTCCGTCGCAGGCATTGAGCTATGGCTACACCTTC. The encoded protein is CASSPSQALSYGYTF.

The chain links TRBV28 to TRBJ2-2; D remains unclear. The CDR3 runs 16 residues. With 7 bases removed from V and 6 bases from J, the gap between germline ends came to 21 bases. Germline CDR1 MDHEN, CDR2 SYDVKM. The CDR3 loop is CASNPNLGPGAGELFF. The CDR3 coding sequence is TGTGCCAGCAATCCTAATCTGGGTCCTGGGGCCGGGGAGCTGTTTTTT.

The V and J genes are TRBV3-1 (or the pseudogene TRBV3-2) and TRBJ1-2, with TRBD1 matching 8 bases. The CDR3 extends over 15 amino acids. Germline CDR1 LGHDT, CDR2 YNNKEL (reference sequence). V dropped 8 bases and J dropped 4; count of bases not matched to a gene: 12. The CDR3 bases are TGTGCCAGCGGGGGAGTGGGCAGGGGGCCCTATGGCTACACCTTC. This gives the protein CASGGVGRGPYGYTF.

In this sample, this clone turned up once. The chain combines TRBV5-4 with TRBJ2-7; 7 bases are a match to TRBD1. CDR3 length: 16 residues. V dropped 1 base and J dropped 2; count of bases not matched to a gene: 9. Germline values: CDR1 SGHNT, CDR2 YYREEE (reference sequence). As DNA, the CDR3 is TGTGCCAGCAGCTTGTCACGGCAGGGGGTCCCCTACGAGCAGTACTTC. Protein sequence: CASSLSRQGVPYEQYF.

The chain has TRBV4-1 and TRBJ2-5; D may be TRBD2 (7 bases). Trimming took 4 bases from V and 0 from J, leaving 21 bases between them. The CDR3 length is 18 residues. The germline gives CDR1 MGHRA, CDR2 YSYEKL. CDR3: CASSPRHRGGPDQETQYF. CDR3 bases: TGCGCCAGCAGCCCGAGGCATCGCGGGGGCCCCGACCAAGAGACCCAGTACTTC.

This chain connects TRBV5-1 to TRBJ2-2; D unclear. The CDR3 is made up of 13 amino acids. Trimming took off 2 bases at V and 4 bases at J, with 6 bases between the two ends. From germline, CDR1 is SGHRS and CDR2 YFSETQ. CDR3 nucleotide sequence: TGCGCCAGCAGCTTCCTTATCACCGGGGAGCTGTTTTTT. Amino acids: CASSFLITGELFF.

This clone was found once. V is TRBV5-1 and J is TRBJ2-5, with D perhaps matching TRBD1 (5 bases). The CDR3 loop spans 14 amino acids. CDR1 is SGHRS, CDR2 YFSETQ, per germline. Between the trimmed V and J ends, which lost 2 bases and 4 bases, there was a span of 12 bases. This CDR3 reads CASSFQGRRETQYF. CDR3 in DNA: TGCGCCAGCAGCTTTCAGGGAAGGCGAGAGACCCAGTACTTC.

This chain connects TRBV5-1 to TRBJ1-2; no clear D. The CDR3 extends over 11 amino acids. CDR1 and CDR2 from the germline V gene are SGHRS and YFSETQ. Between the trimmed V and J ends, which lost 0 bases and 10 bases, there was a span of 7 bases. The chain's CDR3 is CASSLGVSYTF. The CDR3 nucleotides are TGCGCCAGCAGCTTGGGAGTGTCCTACACCTTC.

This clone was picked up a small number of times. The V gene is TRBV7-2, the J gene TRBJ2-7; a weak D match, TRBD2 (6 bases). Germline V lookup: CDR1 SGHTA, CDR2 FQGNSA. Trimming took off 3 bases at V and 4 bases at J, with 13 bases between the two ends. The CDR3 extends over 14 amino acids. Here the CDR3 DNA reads TGTGCCAGCAGCTTGGCGGGGAACCCTTACGAGCAGTACTTC. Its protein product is CASSLAGNPYEQYF.

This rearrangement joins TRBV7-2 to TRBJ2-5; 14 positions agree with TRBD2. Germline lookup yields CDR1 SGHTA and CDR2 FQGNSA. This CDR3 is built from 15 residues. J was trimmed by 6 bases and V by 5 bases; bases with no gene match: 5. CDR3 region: CASSLTSGGAKTQYF. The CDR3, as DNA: TGTGCCAGCAGCCTGACTAGCGGGGGGGCGAAGACCCAGTACTTC.

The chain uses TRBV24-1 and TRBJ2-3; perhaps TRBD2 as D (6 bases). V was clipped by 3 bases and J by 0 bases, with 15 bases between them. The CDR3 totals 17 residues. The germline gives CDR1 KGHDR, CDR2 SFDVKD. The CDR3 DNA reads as TGTGCCACCAGTGATGGGGAGGTGGGCACGAGCACAGATACGCAGTATTTT. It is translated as CATSDGEVGTSTDTQYF.

The DNA for the CDR3 is TGCAGCGTTCCCGAGGAGGGGGGATACGGCTACACCTTC. The encoded protein is CSVPEEGGYGYTF. V usage is TRBV29-1 and J usage is TRBJ1-2; the D gene is possibly TRBD1 (6 bases). Germline-derived CDR1 and CDR2 are SQVTM and ANQGSEA. V lost 5 bases and J lost 8, with 18 bases in between. This CDR3 has 13 residues.

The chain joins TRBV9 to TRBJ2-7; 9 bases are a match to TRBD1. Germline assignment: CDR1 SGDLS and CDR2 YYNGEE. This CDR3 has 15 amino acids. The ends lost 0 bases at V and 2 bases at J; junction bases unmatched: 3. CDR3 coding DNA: TGTGCCAGCAGCGTAGGAACAGGGGGCCCCTACGAGCAGTACTTC. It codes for CASSVGTGGPYEQYF.

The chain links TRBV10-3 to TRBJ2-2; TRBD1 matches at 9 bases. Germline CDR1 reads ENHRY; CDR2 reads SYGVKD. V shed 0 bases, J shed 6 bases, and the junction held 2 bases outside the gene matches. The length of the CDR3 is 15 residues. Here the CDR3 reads CAISESTGGPGELFF. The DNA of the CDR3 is TGTGCCATCAGTGAGTCGACAGGGGGACCCGGGGAGCTGTTTTTT.

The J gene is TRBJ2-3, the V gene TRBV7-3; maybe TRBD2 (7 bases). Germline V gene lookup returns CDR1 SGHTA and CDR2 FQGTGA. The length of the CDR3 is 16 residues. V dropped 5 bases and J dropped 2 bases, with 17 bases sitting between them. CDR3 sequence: CASSPGGLVFTDTQYF. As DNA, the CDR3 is TGTGCCAGCAGCCCCGGGGGGCTGGTCTTCACAGATACGCAGTATTTT.

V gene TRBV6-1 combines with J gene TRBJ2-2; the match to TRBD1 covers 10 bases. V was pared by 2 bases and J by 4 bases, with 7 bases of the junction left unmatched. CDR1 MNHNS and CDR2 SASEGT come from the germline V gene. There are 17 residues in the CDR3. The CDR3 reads CASSESPGQGSTGELFF. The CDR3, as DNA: TGTGCCAGCAGTGAATCACCGGGACAGGGGAGCACCGGGGAGCTGTTTTTT.

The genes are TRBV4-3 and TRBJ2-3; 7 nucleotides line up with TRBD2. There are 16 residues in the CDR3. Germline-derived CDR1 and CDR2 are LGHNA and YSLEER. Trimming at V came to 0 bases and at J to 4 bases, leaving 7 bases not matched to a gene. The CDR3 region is CASSQEANRGADTQYF. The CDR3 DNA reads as TGCGCCAGCAGCCAAGAAGCGAATCGGGGGGCAGATACGCAGTATTTT.

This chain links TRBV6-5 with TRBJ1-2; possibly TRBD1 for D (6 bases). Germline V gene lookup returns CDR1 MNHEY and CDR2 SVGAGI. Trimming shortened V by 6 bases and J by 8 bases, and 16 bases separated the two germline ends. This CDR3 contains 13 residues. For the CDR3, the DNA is TGTGCCAGCAGGCCCCCAGGGGAACGGGGCTACACCTTC. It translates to CASRPPGERGYTF.

The CDR3: CAWSPTGGGYSNQPQHF. The CDR3 DNA reads as TGTGCCTGGAGTCCCACAGGGGGCGGGTATAGCAATCAGCCCCAGCATTTT. This sequence joins TRBV30 and TRBJ1-5; 9 nucleotides match TRBD1. Germline values: CDR1 GTSNPN, CDR2 SVGIG (reference sequence). This CDR3 has 17 residues. With 2 bases clipped from V and 0 bases from J, the junction kept 8 bases outside the gene matches.

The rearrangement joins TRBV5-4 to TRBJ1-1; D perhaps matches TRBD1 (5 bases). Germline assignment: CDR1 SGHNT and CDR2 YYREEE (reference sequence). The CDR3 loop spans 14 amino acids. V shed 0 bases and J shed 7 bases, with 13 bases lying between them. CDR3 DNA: TGTGCCAGCAGCTTGGGAGTTGGGGGGGATGAAGCTTTCTTT. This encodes CASSLGVGGDEAFF.